This passage covers 16 T cell receptor beta chains from one sample sequenced in a study of shared clonotypes between healthy human individuals. Data came from immunoSEQ multiplex PCR; TCRdb stores just in-frame clones and leaves some out. The sample holds approximately 2.5 million clones, 93% seen once. Sequenced: naive CD4+ T cells from PBMCs. The subset: CD45RA+ positively selected. These receptor sequences come from a man between 18 and 35 years old in good health. Some clones in this sample may be carry-over from other donors' samples.

A remark on this clone: Within the sample, other DNA sequences also encode this same CDR3. The chain carries TRBV5-1 and TRBJ2-7; possibly TRBD2 for D (7 bases). Germline CDR1 is SGHRS and CDR2 is YFSETQ. The CDR3 totals 14 residues. Trimming removed 2 bases from V and 2 bases from J, with 11 bases in between. DNA of the CDR3: TGCGCCAGCAGCTTTACGGGGGGCACCTACGAGCAGTACTTC. Protein product: CASSFTGGTYEQYF.

The V call is TRBV2, the J call TRBJ2-5; TRBD1 aligns across 11 bases. This CDR3 region has 14 residues. V gave up 5 bases and J gave up 4 bases; unmatched junction bases: 3. CDR1 SNHLY and CDR2 FYNNEI come from the germline V gene. Here the CDR3 DNA reads TGTGCCAGCAGTAGAGGGACAGGGGGAGAGACCCAGTACTTC. This codes for CASSRGTGGETQYF. The entire variable domain, with the rest obtained from reference TRBV2 and TRBJ2-5, is as follows: EPEVTQTPSHQVTQMGQEVILRCVPISNHLYFYWYRQILGQKVEFLVSFYNNEISEKSEIFDDQFSVERPDGSNFTLKIRSTKLEDSAMYFCASSRGTGGETQYFGPGTRLLVL.

The rearrangement joins TRBV9 to TRBJ1-1; D unclear. The germline CDR1 and CDR2 sequences are SGDLS and YYNGEE. V was trimmed by 4 bases and J by 7 bases, leaving 11 bases between them. CDR3 length equals 12 residues. CDR3: CASSPNTIEAFF. DNA for the CDR3: TGTGCCAGCAGCCCCAATACCATTGAAGCTTTCTTT.

CDR3: CASSLFSGGSYGETQYF. The CDR3 DNA is TGTGCCAGCAGTTTATTTTCGGGCGGGAGCTATGGAGAGACCCAGTACTTC. The V and J genes are TRBV27 and TRBJ2-5; 7 nucleotides align to TRBD2. This CDR3 is built from 17 residues. Trimming at V came to 1 base and at J to 4 bases, leaving 12 bases not matched to a gene. The germline gives CDR1 MNHEY, CDR2 SMNVEV (reference sequence).

Only one count was recorded for this clone. The sample contains more than one DNA sequence encoding this CDR3. The chain employs TRBV28 and TRBJ1-2; TRBD1 agrees at 8 bases. This CDR3 is built from 13 residues. Per germline, CDR1 MDHEN and CDR2 SYDVKM. V shed 4 bases and J 8 bases; nucleotides not matched to a gene: 6. CDR3 in amino acids: CASSSDRVYGYTF. The DNA of the CDR3 is TGTGCCAGCAGTTCGGACAGGGTTTACGGCTACACCTTC.

This clone was found once. The chain combines TRBV15 with TRBJ1-2; the D gene is possibly TRBD1 (5 bases). From germline, CDR1 is LNHNV and CDR2 YYDKDF (reference sequence). The CDR3 consists of 15 residues. V was clipped by 5 bases and J by 2 bases, with 15 bases between them. The CDR3 spells CATSGRGFPNYGYTF. Written as DNA, the CDR3 is TGTGCCACCAGCGGGAGGGGCTTTCCGAACTATGGCTACACCTTC. The full variable domain, rest sourced from reference TRBV15 and TRBJ1-2, is DAMVIQNPRYQVTQFGKPVTLSCSQTLNHNVMYWYQQKSSQAPKLLFHYYDKDFNNEADTPDNFQSRRPNTSFCFLDIRSPGLGDTAMYLCATSGRGFPNYGYTFGSGTRLTVV.

For the CDR3, the DNA is TGTGCCAGCAGTGAAGCGCTGGGACACCCGGAGCCCCAGCATTTT. Its protein product is CASSEALGHPEPQHF. The chain carries TRBV2 and TRBJ1-5; D is possibly TRBD1 (6 bases). Germline CDR1 is SNHLY and CDR2 is FYNNEI. V was cut by 0 bases and J by 8 bases, with 14 bases left in between. The CDR3 totals 15 residues.

The V and J genes are TRBV18 and TRBJ2-5; no reliable D call. The CDR3 is made up of 14 amino acids. Germline V gene lookup returns CDR1 KGHSH and CDR2 LQKENI. V shed 2 bases and J shed 5 bases, with 12 bases lying between them. Written as DNA, the CDR3 is TGTGCCAGCTCACCATCCGCAGGTACCGAGACCCAGTACTTC. Amino acid sequence: CASSPSAGTETQYF.

With respect to this clone: The sample has other DNA sequences that encode this CDR3 too. The rearrangement links TRBV5-4 to TRBJ2-3; no clear D gene. CDR1 and CDR2 from the germline V gene are SGHNT and YYREEE (reference sequence). This CDR3 is built from 15 residues. V lost 0 bases and J lost 1, with 9 bases in between. DNA for the CDR3: TGTGCCAGCAGCTTGGGGGGTGGCCGCACAGATACGCAGTATTTT. Translating it yields CASSLGGGRTDTQYF.

The CDR3 region has the DNA TGTGCCAGCAGCTTCGGCGGGGACACAGATACGCAGTATTTT. As protein: CASSFGGDTDTQYF. This rearrangement joins TRBV7-9 to TRBJ2-3; tentatively, D is TRBD2 (6 bases). Trimming removed 3 bases from V and 2 bases from J, with 9 bases in between. The CDR3 has 14 amino acids. The germline V gene has CDR1 SEHNR and CDR2 FQNEAQ (reference sequence).

The rearrangement uses TRBV5-1 and TRBJ2-7; D is possibly TRBD1 (6 bases). There are 16 residues in the CDR3. V was shortened by 0 bases and J by 4 bases, with 17 bases between the two germline ends. CDR1 and CDR2 from the germline V gene are SGHRS and YFSETQ. CDR3 sequence: CASSLAGQPIDYEQYF. The CDR3 region has the DNA TGCGCCAGCAGCTTGGCGGGACAACCTATTGATTACGAGCAGTACTTC.

The chain links TRBV11-2 to TRBJ2-5; D call uncertain. The V end lost 5 bases, the J end lost 4 bases, and 14 bases lay between the germline ends. The CDR3 is 14 residues long. Germline V lookup: CDR1 SGHAT, CDR2 FQNNGV. The CDR3 loop reads CASSRIGQLETQYF. CDR3 nucleotides: TGTGCCAGCAGCCGAATCGGGCAGCTAGAGACCCAGTACTTC.

This chain uses TRBV5-1 with TRBJ2-3; TRBD1 matches 7 bases. This CDR3 region has 14 residues. The V segment lost 6 bases and the J segment 4 bases; nucleotides outside the gene matches: 8. CDR1 is SGHRS, CDR2 YFSETQ, per germline. CDR3 DNA sequence: TGCGCCAGCACGCCGGGACAGACCCCAGATACGCAGTATTTT. Translated: CASTPGQTPDTQYF.

The J gene is TRBJ2-1, the V gene TRBV10-1; 8 positions agree with TRBD2. This CDR3 has 18 residues. J lost 9 bases, V lost 6 bases, and 22 bases had no gene match. Germline V gene sequence: CDR1 WNHNN, CDR2 SYGVQD (reference sequence). CDR3 sequence reads: CASRESFSSGDARSEQFF. The CDR3 region has the DNA TGCGCCAGCAGAGAATCCTTTAGTAGCGGGGACGCAAGAAGTGAGCAGTTCTTC.

This chain uses TRBV27 with TRBJ2-3; no reliable D call. The CDR3 has 13 amino acids. V shed 3 bases and J shed 0 bases, with 4 bases lying between them. The germline CDR1 and CDR2 sequences are MNHEY and SMNVEV (reference sequence). CDR3 loop: CASSFVSTDTQYF. The CDR3 DNA is TGTGCCAGCAGTTTCGTTAGCACAGATACGCAGTATTTT.

The rearrangement joins TRBV29-1 to TRBJ2-2; no firm D call. The CDR3 contains 11 residues. V lost 4 bases and J lost 6, with 6 bases in between. CDR1 SQVTM and CDR2 ANQGSEA come from the germline V gene. The CDR3 sequence is CSVVQAGELFF. The DNA of the CDR3 is TGCAGCGTTGTCCAGGCCGGGGAGCTGTTTTTT.